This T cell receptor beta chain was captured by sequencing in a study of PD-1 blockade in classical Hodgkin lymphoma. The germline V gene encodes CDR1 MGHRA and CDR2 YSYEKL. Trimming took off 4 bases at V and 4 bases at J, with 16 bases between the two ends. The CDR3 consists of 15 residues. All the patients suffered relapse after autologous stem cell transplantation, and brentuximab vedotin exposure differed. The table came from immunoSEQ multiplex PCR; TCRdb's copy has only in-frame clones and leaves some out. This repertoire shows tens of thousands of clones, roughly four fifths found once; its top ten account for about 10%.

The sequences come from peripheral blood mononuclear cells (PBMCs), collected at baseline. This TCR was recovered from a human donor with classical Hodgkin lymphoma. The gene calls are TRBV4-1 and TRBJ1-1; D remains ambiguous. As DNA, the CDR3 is TGCGCCAGCAGCCCTTCTCAGACGCGGAGCACTGAAGCTTTCTTT. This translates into CASSPSQTRSTEAFF.